This T cell receptor beta chain was obtained from a study of T-cell reconstitution after alpha-beta-depleted transplantation in children. General study points: TCRbeta diversity was high at day 60 in some patients (a result of surviving recipient T cells and thymic progenitors).

This clonotype appeared a few times. Its antigen is unknown. Unique molecular identifiers featured in how the TCRbeta library was prepared. TCRdb re-analysed the PCR reads in MiXCR, keeping a single row per CDR3 protein. The sample includes some 450,000 distinct CDR3 sequences, around two fifths of them seen just once. In germline, CDR1 is SGHRS, CDR2 YFSETQ. Trimming removed 0 bases from V and 1 base from J, with 7 bases in between. The CDR3 is 15 amino acids. The TCR sequence derives from a girl aged 2 to 10 with aplastic anemia, due to receive a stem cell transplant. The source material was PBMCs, sampled before TCRalphabeta/CD19-depleted stem cell transplant. The V call is TRBV5-1, the J call TRBJ2-2; D is unclear. The CDR3 protein is CASSLGNLNTGELFF. The CDR3, as DNA: TGCGCCAGCAGCTTGGGGAACCTGAACACCGGGGAGCTGTTTTTT.